This T cell receptor (beta chain) appears in the sequencing data of a study of CD8+CD57+ T cells in acquired aplastic anemia. Sequenced patients had shown CD8+CD57+ cell expansion by flow cytometry. At blood sampling, none of the patients had yet received therapy. Germline loops: CDR1 SNHLY, CDR2 FYNNEI. The CDR3 loop spans 13 amino acids. Deletions cut 0 bases from V and 4 bases from J, with 6 bases between. Genomic DNA templated the TCR beta VDJ and CDR3 profiling. MiXCR, applied by TCRdb to the reads, yields one record per CDR3 protein. This table has about 200,000 distinct CDR3 sequences, roughly two thirds appearing once.

Sequencing input: sorted CD4+, CD8+, or CD8+CD57+ T cells (not recorded which) from PBMCs. This chain joins TRBV2 and TRBJ1-2; D gene ambiguous. The clonotype was recovered from a human donor with aplastic anemia. The CDR3 region has the DNA TGTGCCAGCAGTGAAGCCTTCAGCTATGGCTACACCTTC. Its translation is CASSEAFSYGYTF.